The 8 T cell receptor beta chains in this list originate from one sample, sequenced in a study of T-cell memory formation after mild COVID-19 (dated by TCRdb to the early 2020s). Library generation was performed with 5' RACE. The listed sequencing device is Illumina NovaSeq 6000. The raw public reads went through TCRdb reprocessing: fastp at Q25, MiXCR clone calling, in-frame beta chains kept. Each CDR3 protein appears once, grouped with its most common genes and DNA. The sample yields fewer than 400,000 distinct CDR3 sequences; about a sixth were counted once. The ten largest clones capture roughly 21% of the sample. Source material: PBMCs or a T cell subset sorted from them (not recorded which). Every receptor here comes from a man aged 18 to 29 who had mild COVID-19 (a few samples of this study predate the infection). The sample titles of this study are shuffled in the database, so cell type and time point are left out; the donor was told from shared clones.

This clonotype was found a few times. The chain uses TRBV20-1 and TRBJ2-3; 7 bases are a match to TRBD2. Germline V gene sequence: CDR1 DFQATT, CDR2 SNEGSKA (reference sequence). Trimming cost V 0 bases and J 3 bases; bases outside gene matches: 6. The CDR3 covers 15 residues. CDR3 in amino acids: CSARDFSSGTDTQYF. The CDR3 nucleotides read TGCAGTGCTAGAGATTTCTCTAGCGGAACAGATACGCAGTATTTT.

This chain uses TRBV7-9 with TRBJ2-7, with D tentatively TRBD2 (5 bases). Between the trimmed V and J ends, which lost 1 base and 3 bases, there was a span of 7 bases. CDR3 size: 13 residues. Germline V lookup: CDR1 SEHNR, CDR2 FQNEAQ (reference sequence). CDR3 bases: TGTGCCAGCAGCTTAGGAGAGGGCTACGAGCAGTACTTC. Encoded protein: CASSLGEGYEQYF.

This chain uses TRBV4-1 with TRBJ1-3; 7 bases align to TRBD1. CDR1 MGHRA and CDR2 YSYEKL come from the germline V gene. V dropped 2 bases and J dropped 4; count of bases not matched to a gene: 5. This CDR3 contains 15 residues. The CDR3: CASSQPTGSGNTIYF. The CDR3 DNA is TGCGCCAGCAGCCAACCGACAGGGTCGGGAAACACCATATATTTT.

J is TRBJ1-2 and V is TRBV12-3 or TRBV12-4; D uncertain. Trimming cost V 7 bases and J 8 bases, with 17 bases left between them. The CDR3 has 13 amino acids. This CDR3 reads CASTLEVTLGYTF. CDR3 in DNA: TGTGCCAGCACCCTAGAAGTTACGCTAGGCTACACCTTC.

This clonotype occurred many times. V and J are TRBV5-1 and TRBJ1-1; no firm D call. The CDR3 consists of 14 residues. Germline V gene sequence: CDR1 SGHRS, CDR2 YFSETQ. Trimming took off 0 bases at V and 1 base at J, with 7 bases between the two ends. Written as DNA, the CDR3 is TGCGCCAGCAGCTTGGGACTCGGGAACACTGAAGCTTTCTTT. As protein: CASSLGLGNTEAFF.

This clonotype was counted once. Here the CDR3 reads CASSSHGTSAYNEQFF. The CDR3 nucleotides are TGTGCCAGCAGTTCCCACGGGACTAGCGCCTACAATGAGCAGTTCTTC. The chain is built from TRBV6-2 or TRBV6-3 and TRBJ2-1; 10 bases are shared with TRBD2. The CDR3 runs 16 residues. Trimming at V came to 4 bases and at J to 2 bases, leaving 5 bases not matched to a gene. Germline CDR1 is MNHEY and CDR2 is SVGEGT.

V usage is TRBV4-2 and J usage is TRBJ1-6; 8 nucleotides match TRBD1. The CDR3 consists of 17 residues. In germline, CDR1 is LGHNA, CDR2 YNFKEQ. V trimming: 3 bases; J trimming: 6 bases; junction bases outside the gene matches: 10. The CDR3 protein is CASSQDVRTGINSPLHF. The CDR3 DNA follows: TGTGCCAGCAGCCAGGATGTTAGGACAGGGATTAATTCACCCCTCCACTTT.

The chain is built from TRBV20-1 and TRBJ1-2; 9 bases are a match to TRBD1. The CDR3 contains 14 residues. Per the germline V gene, CDR1 is DFQATT and CDR2 is SNEGSKA (reference sequence). V was clipped by 8 bases and J by 5 bases; unmatched bases: 12. The chain's CDR3 is CSCAHRGRPYGYTF. The CDR3 nucleotides are TGCAGTTGTGCGCACAGGGGGCGTCCGTATGGCTACACCTTC.